A single sample gave rise to the 32 T cell receptor beta chains below, sequenced in a study of blood T cell repertoires in COVID-19. TCRdb's copy holds only in-frame clones and misses some; the assay was immunoSEQ multiplex PCR. The sample holds 190,000 or so clones, around 85% seen once. Sample: peripheral blood. All receptors come from a woman older than 75 with acute or convalescent COVID-19.

The chain's CDR3 is CVRSLAGQGDYEQYF. CDR3 coding DNA: TGTGTCAGAAGCTTAGCGGGACAGGGGGACTACGAGCAGTACTTC. V is TRBV7-5 and J is TRBJ2-7; the table's D call of TRBD1 was not tested on the DNA. TRBV7-5 is a recognized pseudogene. The CDR3 has 15 amino acids.

This clone was counted a single time. This chain uses TRBV6-5 with TRBJ2-7; 10 bases line up with TRBD2. The length of the CDR3 is 14 residues. V was pared by 6 bases and J by 4 bases, with 6 bases of the junction left unmatched. CDR1 and CDR2 from the germline V gene are MNHEY and SVGAGI. CDR3 amino acids: CASRASGGAYEQYF. For the CDR3, the DNA is TGTGCCAGCAGGGCTAGCGGGGGAGCTTACGAGCAGTACTTC.

The CDR3 DNA sequence: TGTGCCAGCAGCTTGGCACTAGGTGGGGGCACAGATACGCAGTATTTT. Encoded protein: CASSLALGGGTDTQYF. V gene TRBV5-6 combines with J gene TRBJ2-3; D possibly corresponds to TRBD2 (5 bases). The CDR3 sequence is 16 residues long. V was trimmed by 0 bases and J by 1 base, leaving 12 bases between them. CDR1 is SGHDT and CDR2 is YYEEEE in the germline V gene.

The chain recombines TRBV5-1 with TRBJ2-3; 7 bases are a match to TRBD2. The CDR3 runs to 14 residues. V shed 5 bases and J 0 bases; nucleotides not matched to a gene: 3. Germline CDR1 and CDR2: SGHRS and YFSETQ. The CDR3 region has the DNA TGCGCCAGCAGAGGGCGGGGGAGCACAGATACGCAGTATTTT. Protein: CASRGRGSTDTQYF.

V is TRBV10-3 and J is TRBJ2-7; tentative D call: TRBD1 (5 bases). The CDR3 totals 13 residues. Germline assignment: CDR1 ENHRY and CDR2 SYGVKD. The ends were cut back, 5 bases at V and 2 bases at J, with 10 bases in the middle. In DNA form, the CDR3 reads TGTGCCATCAGTTTGACAGAAACCTACGAGCAGTACTTC. Protein product: CAISLTETYEQYF.

The genes are TRBV12-3 or TRBV12-4 and TRBJ1-2; a possible D gene is TRBD1 (5 bases). Trimming removed 4 bases from V and 2 bases from J, with 8 bases in between. CDR3 size: 13 residues. CDR3 region: CASSSGSNYGYTF. CDR3 DNA: TGTGCCAGCAGTTCAGGGTCAAACTATGGCTACACCTTC.

CDR3 sequence: CSASLDSGPYGYTF. For the CDR3, the DNA is TGCAGTGCTAGTCTGGACAGCGGCCCCTATGGCTACACCTTC. The rearrangement joins TRBV20-1 to TRBJ1-2; D possibly corresponds to TRBD1 (6 bases). V lost 3 bases and J lost 4, with 15 bases in between. This CDR3 has 14 residues. Germline lookup yields CDR1 DFQATT and CDR2 SNEGSKA (reference sequence).

The chain combines TRBV30 with TRBJ2-5; D could derive from TRBD1 or TRBD2 (5 bases each). Looked up from germline, CDR1 is GTSNPN and CDR2 is SVGIG (reference sequence). This CDR3 region has 12 residues. Trimming took 5 bases from V and 6 from J, leaving 13 bases between them. The CDR3 DNA follows: TGTGCCTGGGGGACGGGTCGGAAGACCCAGTACTTC. It specifies CAWGTGRKTQYF.

The J gene is TRBJ2-5, the V gene TRBV7-2, with 15 bases aligning to TRBD2. Losses at the gene ends were 4 bases for V and 5 bases for J; bases not matched to a gene: 8. The V gene's germline CDR1 is SGHTA and CDR2 FQGNSA. This CDR3 region has 17 residues. The DNA of the CDR3 is TGTGCCAGCAGCTCGAGGACTAGCGGGGGGGCCGGGGAGACCCAGTACTTC. Protein: CASSSRTSGGAGETQYF.

J is TRBJ2-5 and V is TRBV2; TRBD2 agrees at 12 bases. There are 15 residues in the CDR3. V lost 1 base to trimming and J lost 6 bases; unmatched junction nucleotides: 3. Germline V lookup: CDR1 SNHLY, CDR2 FYNNEI. The CDR3 is CASSEVLAGGQTQYF. CDR3 coding DNA: TGTGCCAGCAGTGAAGTTCTAGCGGGAGGGCAGACCCAGTACTTC.

J is TRBJ2-5 and V is TRBV5-6; 8 nucleotides match TRBD1. The CDR3 covers 13 residues. The V segment lost 3 bases and the J segment 4 bases; nucleotides outside the gene matches: 2. Germline values: CDR1 SGHDT, CDR2 YYEEEE. This CDR3 reads CASSSGGVETQYF. In DNA form, the CDR3 reads TGTGCCAGCAGCTCAGGGGGCGTAGAGACCCAGTACTTC.

CDR3 sequence reads: CASSQDLFLGTNSYEQYF. In DNA, the CDR3 is TGTGCCAGCAGCCAAGATCTCTTTTTGGGGACTAACTCCTACGAGCAGTACTTC. The chain has TRBV4-2 and TRBJ2-7; 7 nucleotides align to TRBD2. CDR1 and CDR2 (germline): LGHNA, YNFKEQ. The trim removed 0 bases at V and 0 bases at J, leaving 11 bases unmatched. This CDR3 is 18 amino acids long.

The chain recombines TRBV5-8 with TRBJ2-3; 10 bases fit TRBD1. The CDR3 contains 15 residues. Trimming cost V 4 bases and J 1 base; bases outside gene matches: 3. Germline CDR1 SGHTS, CDR2 YDEGEE. CDR3 protein: CASSRGTGGTDTQYF. The CDR3, as DNA: TGTGCCAGCAGCCGAGGGACAGGGGGCACAGATACGCAGTATTTT.

This chain uses TRBV19 with TRBJ2-1, with a weak D call TRBD1 (5 bases). CDR1 and CDR2 (germline): LNHDA, SQIVND (reference sequence). This CDR3 spans 10 amino acids. Trimming removed 9 bases at V and 12 bases at J, with 12 bases between. CDR3 sequence: CAREGERQFF. The DNA of the CDR3 is TGTGCCAGGGAAGGGGAACGGCAGTTCTTC.

This sequence joins TRBV7-2 and TRBJ1-2; 8 positions match TRBD1. CDR3 size: 14 residues. Germline V gene lookup returns CDR1 SGHTA and CDR2 FQGNSA. V dropped 5 bases and J dropped 8; count of bases not matched to a gene: 10. Here the CDR3 reads CASSLLRTGQGYTF. In DNA, the CDR3 is TGTGCCAGCAGCCTACTGCGGACAGGGCAGGGCTACACCTTC.

V gene TRBV6-5 combines with J gene TRBJ2-7; 9 nucleotides agree with TRBD1. Germline assignment: CDR1 MNHEY and CDR2 SVGAGI. The V and J ends lost 6 bases and 0 bases, in that order; junction bases with no gene match: 6. The CDR3 sequence is 15 residues long. The CDR3 DNA is TGTGCCAGCAGGGGACCGGGACAGGGCTCCTACGAGCAGTACTTC. Its protein is CASRGPGQGSYEQYF.

This rearrangement joins TRBV7-9 to TRBJ2-5; D is undetermined. V shed 3 bases and J shed 1 base, with 3 bases lying between them. The CDR3 covers 12 residues. Germline values: CDR1 SEHNR, CDR2 FQNEAQ (reference sequence). CDR3 loop: CASSFSQETQYF. The CDR3 DNA follows: TGTGCCAGCAGCTTCTCCCAAGAGACCCAGTACTTC.

The chain has TRBV7-6 and TRBJ1-2; weak D call: TRBD1 (5 bases). V was clipped by 0 bases and J by 3 bases, with 14 bases between them. The CDR3 is 16 amino acids. Germline CDR1 is SGHVS and CDR2 is FNYEAQ. CDR3 bases: TGTGCCAGCAGCTTAGCGGGGGAGGATCCATACTATGGCTACACCTTC. Translation: CASSLAGEDPYYGYTF.

The J gene is TRBJ2-5, the V gene TRBV5-1, with a weak D call TRBD1 (5 bases). Trimming removed 2 bases from V and 2 bases from J, with 10 bases in between. This CDR3 is built from 14 residues. Germline V CDR1 and CDR2: SGHRS, YFSETQ. As DNA, the CDR3 is TGCGCCAGCAGCTTTTTCGGACAACAAGAGACCCAGTACTTC. As protein: CASSFFGQQETQYF.

This chain connects TRBV7-8 to TRBJ1-6; D not certain. The CDR3 is made up of 14 amino acids. Trimming removed 4 bases at V and 9 bases at J, with 13 bases between. Germline V gene lookup returns CDR1 SGHVS and CDR2 FQNEAQ. CDR3 in amino acids: CASSSDIGISPLHF. CDR3 in DNA: TGTGCCAGCAGCTCCGACATAGGAATTTCACCCCTCCACTTT.

J is TRBJ1-5 and V is TRBV28, with TRBD1 as a possible D gene (6 bases). The CDR3 sequence is 15 residues long. Germline V CDR1 and CDR2: MDHEN, SYDVKM. V gave up 6 bases and J gave up 1 base, with 13 bases separating them. The CDR3 protein is CASRRLGGSNQPQHF. CDR3 in DNA: TGTGCCAGCAGGAGGCTAGGGGGAAGCAATCAGCCCCAGCATTTT.

The chain couples TRBV19 to TRBJ2-5; possibly TRBD1 for D (6 bases). CDR1 and CDR2 (germline): LNHDA, SQIVND (reference sequence). This CDR3 spans 16 amino acids. Between the trimmed V and J ends, which lost 1 base and 2 bases, there was a span of 14 bases. CDR3 sequence reads: CASSIAPLRGQETQYF. For the CDR3, the DNA is TGTGCCAGTAGTATAGCCCCCTTGAGGGGGCAAGAGACCCAGTACTTC.

This chain links TRBV30 with TRBJ1-2, with D possibly matching TRBD1 (5 bases). The germline gives CDR1 GTSNPN, CDR2 SVGIG (reference sequence). The CDR3 runs to 12 residues. The V gene lost 0 bases and the J gene lost 8 bases, with 10 bases spanning the gap. The CDR3 nucleotides read TGTGCCTGGAGTGTACTGGAGGGGGGCTACACCTTC. As protein: CAWSVLEGGYTF.

The rearrangement links TRBV7-3 to TRBJ1-1; the D gene is possibly TRBD1 (5 bases). This CDR3 is built from 15 residues. With 1 base removed from V and 5 bases from J, the gap between germline ends came to 14 bases. CDR1 is SGHTA and CDR2 is FQGTGA in the germline V gene. This CDR3 reads CASSLRLGEGTEAFF. The DNA of the CDR3 is TGTGCCAGCAGCTTAAGGTTAGGGGAAGGTACTGAAGCTTTCTTT.

The rearrangement links TRBV30 to TRBJ1-2, with a possible D match to TRBD1 (6 bases). The CDR3 covers 13 residues. Germline-derived CDR1 and CDR2 are GTSNPN and SVGIG (reference sequence). With 0 bases removed from V and 6 bases from J, the gap between germline ends came to 11 bases. The CDR3 protein is CAWSVTGNHGYTF. CDR3 DNA: TGTGCCTGGAGTGTAACAGGGAACCATGGCTACACCTTC.

The chain combines TRBV7-2 with TRBJ1-5; D is unclear. The CDR3 extends over 15 amino acids. Per the germline V gene, CDR1 is SGHTA and CDR2 is FQGNSA. Trimming shortened V by 3 bases and J by 3 bases, and 12 bases separated the two germline ends. CDR3 nucleotide sequence: TGTGCCAGCAGCTTCGGGGTCGATCACAATCAGCCCCAGCATTTT. It specifies CASSFGVDHNQPQHF.

The chain joins TRBV6-2 or TRBV6-3 to TRBJ1-2, with D uncertain. Trimming shortened V by 4 bases and J by 13 bases, and 25 bases separated the two germline ends. Per the germline V gene, CDR1 is MNHEY and CDR2 is SVGEGT. The CDR3 loop spans 15 amino acids. This chain's CDR3 is CASSFPDGPNKAGTF. The CDR3 region has the DNA TGTGCCAGCAGTTTTCCGGACGGACCAAATAAAGCGGGCACCTTC.

Concerning this clone: One junction end does not reproduce the germline sequence, and a read error may be involved. The J gene is TRBJ1-2, the V gene TRBV6-4; D ambiguous. The CDR3 totals 11 residues. CDR1 is MRHNA, CDR2 SNTAGT, per germline. The CDR3 loop is CASRDPSGFFF. The CDR3 DNA sequence: TGTGCCAGCAGAGACCCCTCCGGGTTCTTCTTC.

The CDR3 sequence is CATTGIPDGLDGYTF. The CDR3 DNA sequence: TGCGCCACCACAGGAATTCCAGACGGGTTGGATGGCTACACCTTC. V usage is TRBV5-1 and J usage is TRBJ1-2; possible D gene TRBD1, 5 bases. V lost 9 bases and J lost 6, with 24 bases in between. The CDR3 runs to 15 residues. Looked up from germline, CDR1 is SGHRS and CDR2 is YFSETQ. Using reference TRBV5-1 and TRBJ1-2 for the parts outside the CDR3, the full variable domain is KAGVTQTPRYLIKTRGQQVTLSCSPISGHRSVSWYQQTPGQGLQFLFEYFSETQRNKGNFPGRFSGRQFSNSRSEMNVSTLELGDSALYLCATTGIPDGLDGYTFGSGTRLTVV.

About this clone: The same CDR3 arises from other DNA sequences in this sample as well. The rearrangement links TRBV5-4 to TRBJ2-7, with 7 bases fitting TRBD1. Trimming cost V 1 base and J 2 bases; bases outside gene matches: 0. The germline V gene has CDR1 SGHNT and CDR2 YYREEE (reference sequence). CDR3 length equals 13 residues. The CDR3 bases are TGTGCCAGCAGCTTGCAGGGGGCCTACGAGCAGTACTTC. This translates into CASSLQGAYEQYF. The full variable domain, completed using reference TRBV5-4 and TRBJ2-7, is ETGVTQSPTHLIKTRGQQVTLRCSSQSGHNTVSWYQQALGQGPQFIFQYYREEENGRGNFPPRFSGLQFPNYSSELNVNALELDDSALYLCASSLQGAYEQYFGPGTRLTVT.

V is TRBV5-8 and J is TRBJ1-5; 8 nucleotides align to TRBD1. Germline assignment: CDR1 SGHTS and CDR2 YDEGEE. This CDR3 has 17 amino acids. Germline trimming cut 0 bases from V and 0 bases from J; bases unmatched to any gene: 5. The CDR3 loop reads CASSLVQGAVSNQPQHF. The CDR3 DNA reads TGTGCCAGCAGCTTGGTGCAGGGGGCCGTTAGCAATCAGCCCCAGCATTTT.

The V and J genes are TRBV5-4 and TRBJ1-3, with no clear D. The length of the CDR3 is 16 residues. The germline V gene encodes CDR1 SGHNT and CDR2 YYREEE (reference sequence). Trimming stripped 0 bases from V and 7 bases from J, with 17 bases between. The CDR3 here is CASSLDSDSRRNTIYF. The CDR3 DNA reads TGTGCCAGCAGCTTGGATAGTGATAGCCGCCGGAACACCATATATTTT.